These 28 T cell receptor beta chains originate from one sample sequenced in a study. TCRdb used MiXCR to reprocess the 5' RACE reads, holding one entry per CDR3 protein. The top ten hold roughly 2.3% of the sample, which has 62,000 or so distinct CDR3 sequences, approximately 26% seen once. The sorted Tregs were CD4+CD25+CD127-/low cells. The specimen sequenced was tumor-infiltrating Tregs sorted from the breast tumor. These receptors came from a female donor with breast cancer.

In this sample, this clonotype turned up a few times. This rearrangement joins TRBV7-2 to TRBJ2-1; D remains ambiguous. The germline V gene has CDR1 SGHTA and CDR2 FQGNSA. V gave up 2 bases and J gave up 9 bases, with 5 bases separating them. CDR3 size: 11 residues. The DNA of the CDR3 is TGTGCCAGCAGCTTATATTCTGAGCAGTTCTTC. The encoded protein is CASSLYSEQFF.

This clonotype was detected once. This sequence may be a read error, since a much larger clone differs from it by one base. The V gene is TRBV20-1, the J gene TRBJ2-6, with TRBD2 as a possible D gene (5 bases). V was clipped by 3 bases and J by 8 bases, with 8 bases between them. The CDR3 totals 12 residues. CDR1 is DFQATT and CDR2 is SNEGSKA in the germline V gene (reference sequence). The CDR3 sequence is CSASTGTNVLTF. In nucleotides, the CDR3 is TGCAGTGCTAGTACCGGGACCAACGTCCTGACTTTC.

This clonotype was counted a few times. V is TRBV6-5 and J is TRBJ2-3, with D tentatively TRBD1 or TRBD2 (6 bases each). The CDR3 extends over 16 amino acids. CDR1 is MNHEY and CDR2 is SVGAGI in the germline V gene. V lost 6 bases to trimming and J lost 1 base, with 17 bases between them. The CDR3 sequence: CASSGVNREGTDTQYF. In DNA, the CDR3 is TGTGCCAGCAGCGGTGTCAACAGGGAGGGCACAGATACGCAGTATTTT.

This clonotype came up a few times. J is TRBJ1-2 and V is TRBV11-1; 7 nucleotides agree with TRBD1. CDR1 and CDR2 (germline): SGHAT, FQDESV (reference sequence). The CDR3 spans 18 residues. J gave up 1 base and V 4 bases, and 15 bases lay outside the gene matches. The CDR3 bases are TGTGCCAGCAGCTCTTTGGGGGCCGCGGACAGGATTAACTATGGCTACACCTTC. It yields the protein CASSSLGAADRINYGYTF.

This sequence joins TRBV9 and TRBJ1-2, with 10 positions matching TRBD1. The germline V gene has CDR1 SGDLS and CDR2 YYNGEE. J was trimmed by 6 bases and V by 0 bases; bases with no gene match: 11. The CDR3 is 17 residues long. The CDR3 DNA reads TGTGCCAGCAGCGTAGACACCGGACAGGGGGTTTTAAATGGCTACACCTTC. Its protein is CASSVDTGQGVLNGYTF.

V usage is TRBV9 and J usage is TRBJ2-3, with 8 bases fitting TRBD2. CDR1 is SGDLS and CDR2 is YYNGEE in the germline V gene. This CDR3 has 17 residues. The V gene end was trimmed by 3 bases and the J gene end by 4 bases; junction bases not matched to a gene: 13. The CDR3 nucleotides are TGTGCCAGCAGCGGCCGTTGGGGAGCGGGGGATGCAGATACGCAGTATTTT. As protein: CASSGRWGAGDADTQYF.

This clonotype was seen only a few times. The V call is TRBV15, the J call TRBJ2-3; no clear D gene. This CDR3 has 18 residues. Trimming shortened V by 0 bases and J by 0 bases, and 16 bases separated the two germline ends. From germline, CDR1 is LNHNV and CDR2 YYDKDF (reference sequence). The CDR3 DNA reads TGTGCCACCAGCAGAGATAAGCCTCCCGTGTTTAGCACAGATACGCAGTATTTT. This gives the protein CATSRDKPPVFSTDTQYF.

The rearrangement joins TRBV19 to TRBJ1-2; D is unclear. Germline CDR1 reads LNHDA; CDR2 reads SQIVND (reference sequence). V lost 0 bases and J 4 bases, leaving 6 bases between the germline ends. The CDR3 extends over 13 amino acids. CDR3 DNA: TGTGCCAGTAGTATAGAGATGGGCTATGGCTACACCTTC. Translated, it gives CASSIEMGYGYTF.

Concerning this clonotype: One junction end disagrees with the germline gene, perhaps due to a read error. This chain links TRBV5-1 with TRBJ1-2, with 9 bases that match TRBD1. Per germline, CDR1 SGHRS and CDR2 YFSETQ. The CDR3 consists of 14 residues. The chain's CDR3 is CASSRTGDDYGYTF. The CDR3 DNA sequence: TGCGCCAGCAGCCGGACAGGGGATGACTACGGCTACACCTTC.

This sequence joins TRBV5-1 and TRBJ1-1, with D perhaps matching TRBD1 (5 bases). CDR3 size: 16 residues. The germline gives CDR1 SGHRS, CDR2 YFSETQ. V lost 3 bases to trimming and J lost 6 bases, with 21 bases between them. The CDR3 protein is CASSWSTSGGSSEAFF. CDR3 sequence (DNA): TGCGCCAGCAGCTGGTCGACTAGCGGGGGGAGCTCTGAAGCTTTCTTT.

This clonotype has only a few counts. CDR3 sequence: CASSQGASMDTGELFF. The CDR3 DNA reads TGTGCCAGCAGCCAGGGAGCCAGCATGGACACCGGGGAGCTGTTTTTT. The chain links TRBV4-2 to TRBJ2-2; D perhaps matches TRBD2 (5 bases). Germline lookup yields CDR1 LGHNA and CDR2 YNFKEQ. V gave up 3 bases and J gave up 3 bases, with 14 bases separating them. This CDR3 is built from 16 residues.

Sample share makes this clonotype medium-sized. This rearrangement joins TRBV6-2 or TRBV6-3 to TRBJ1-5; TRBD1 matches 10 bases. The CDR3 loop spans 18 amino acids. CDR1 and CDR2 from the germline V gene are MNHEY and SVGEGT. The V and J ends lost 5 bases and 2 bases, in that order; junction bases with no gene match: 12. CDR3 loop: CASSPGQGRPSGNQPQHF. The CDR3 region has the DNA TGTGCCAGCAGTCCGGGACAGGGGAGGCCCAGTGGCAATCAGCCCCAGCATTTT.

This clonotype was picked up a small number of times. The chain employs TRBV7-2 and TRBJ2-1; 8 nucleotides match TRBD2. This CDR3 region has 16 residues. V lost 7 bases, J lost 4 bases, and 12 bases stayed unmatched. In germline, CDR1 is SGHTA, CDR2 FQGNSA. CDR3 nucleotides: TGTGCCAGCACCCGAAGGTCTACTAGCGGATACAATGAGCAGTTCTTC. Translation: CASTRRSTSGYNEQFF.

This chain joins TRBV6-1 and TRBJ2-7; the D gene is possibly TRBD1 (6 bases). This CDR3 has 13 amino acids. V was trimmed by 9 bases and J by 4 bases, leaving 16 bases between them. Germline V CDR1 and CDR2: MNHNS, SASEGT. CDR3 in amino acids: CARGQGQRYEQYF. As DNA, the CDR3 is TGTGCCAGAGGGCAGGGGCAACGGTACGAGCAGTACTTC.

This clonotype was seen ten or more times. This chain uses TRBV7-2 with TRBJ2-2, with 11 bases matching TRBD2. Germline CDR1 and CDR2: SGHTA and FQGNSA. The V gene end was trimmed by 5 bases and the J gene end by 1 base; junction bases not matched to a gene: 9. The CDR3 has 18 residues. The CDR3 DNA follows: TGTGCCAGCAGCATCCCTGGGCTAGCGGGAGGGAACACCGGGGAGCTGTTTTTT. This encodes CASSIPGLAGGNTGELFF.

The CDR3 DNA is TGTGCCAGCAGCGCCCACAACCCAGGGTCGGACACCGGGGAGCTGTTTTTT. It codes for CASSAHNPGSDTGELFF. The J gene is TRBJ2-2, the V gene TRBV9; the D gene is possibly TRBD1 (5 bases). Germline CDR1 SGDLS, CDR2 YYNGEE. CDR3 length equals 17 residues. V was cut by 3 bases and J by 3 bases, with 18 bases left in between.

Ten or more counts support this clonotype. The rearrangement joins TRBV20-1 to TRBJ2-3, with 15 bases lining up with TRBD2. Germline CDR1 reads DFQATT; CDR2 reads SNEGSKA (reference sequence). Losses at the gene ends were 1 base for V and 5 bases for J; bases not matched to a gene: 4. The CDR3 loop spans 16 amino acids. The CDR3 nucleotides read TGCAGTGCTAGAGCCCCGGGACTAGCGGGAGGAGATACGCAGTATTTT. Its protein product is CSARAPGLAGGDTQYF.

This clonotype has just a few counts. The CDR3, as DNA: TGTGCCAGCAGCCTCGGACTAGCGGGGGGTGATGAGCAGTTCTTC. Translating it yields CASSLGLAGGDEQFF. V gene TRBV7-9 combines with J gene TRBJ2-1; 14 nucleotides line up with TRBD2. Germline values: CDR1 SEHNR, CDR2 FQNEAQ (reference sequence). The CDR3 consists of 15 residues. Trimming cost V 5 bases and J 8 bases; bases outside gene matches: 5.

This clonotype was counted between two and nine times. The chain couples TRBV10-3 to TRBJ2-5, with 7 nucleotides matching TRBD2. Trimming removed 2 bases from V and 5 bases from J; junction bases left unmatched: 5. Germline V gene lookup returns CDR1 ENHRY and CDR2 SYGVKD. The CDR3 length is 14 residues. This CDR3 is CAISEGGSGETQYF. For the CDR3, the DNA is TGTGCCATCAGTGAGGGCGGGAGCGGTGAGACCCAGTACTTC.

The V call is TRBV7-7, the J call TRBJ2-5; tentative D call: TRBD2 (5 bases). Germline values: CDR1 SSHAT, CDR2 FNYEAQ (reference sequence). The CDR3 is made up of 14 amino acids. V gave up 5 bases and J gave up 0 bases, with 10 bases separating them. This chain's CDR3 is CASSATGYQETQYF. The CDR3 bases are TGTGCCAGCAGCGCAACGGGGTACCAAGAGACCCAGTACTTC.

Turning to this clonotype: This could be a read error, since a much larger clone is one nucleotide away. This sequence joins TRBV20-1 and TRBJ2-1, with D perhaps matching TRBD1 (6 bases). Trimming left V 4 bases short and J 7 bases short, with 11 bases between. The CDR3 sequence is 12 residues long. Germline V CDR1 and CDR2: DFQATT, SNEGSKA (reference sequence). The DNA for the CDR3 is TGCAGTGCTAAAGGACAGCTGAATGAGCAGTTCTTC. Protein sequence: CSAKGQLNEQFF.

This chain uses TRBV6-5 with TRBJ2-7, with D uncertain. The CDR3 length is 14 residues. The V end lost 0 bases, the J end lost 1 base, and 7 bases lay between the germline ends. Germline assignment: CDR1 MNHEY and CDR2 SVGAGI. For the CDR3, the DNA is TGTGCCAGCAGTTACTCGTCCGTTTCCTACGAGCAGTACTTC. Protein product: CASSYSSVSYEQYF.

This clonotype was recorded a few times. The rearrangement joins TRBV7-2 to TRBJ2-7, with 10 bases matching TRBD2. Per the germline V gene, CDR1 is SGHTA and CDR2 is FQGNSA. There are 15 residues in the CDR3. With 5 bases clipped from V and 4 bases from J, the junction kept 8 bases outside the gene matches. CDR3 sequence reads: CASSPLAGASYEQYF. CDR3 coding DNA: TGTGCCAGCAGCCCCCTAGCGGGAGCAAGTTACGAGCAGTACTTC.

The CDR3 sequence is CASSYRSGTGELFF. In DNA, the CDR3 is TGTGCCAGCAGTTATCGATCGGGCACCGGGGAGCTGTTTTTT. V gene TRBV25-1 combines with J gene TRBJ2-2; no reliable D call. There are 14 residues in the CDR3. With 5 bases removed from V and 4 bases from J, the gap between germline ends came to 11 bases. Germline loops: CDR1 MGHDK, CDR2 SYGVNS.

This clonotype was recorded a few times. This chain links TRBV20-1 with TRBJ2-7; D may match TRBD1 or TRBD2 (5 bases each). Germline V gives CDR1 DFQATT, CDR2 SNEGSKA (reference sequence). V dropped 5 bases and J dropped 3 bases, with 29 bases sitting between them. The CDR3 sequence is 18 residues long. The CDR3 sequence is CSAYLSRPGPKGSYEQYF. The CDR3 DNA follows: TGCAGTGCTTACCTTTCTCGACCGGGACCCAAGGGAAGCTACGAGCAGTACTTC.

This clonotype was seen a few times. The V call is TRBV4-1, the J call TRBJ2-2; D is possibly TRBD2 (6 bases). CDR1 is MGHRA, CDR2 YSYEKL, per germline. The CDR3 consists of 14 residues. Trimming cost V 4 bases and J 1 base, with 7 bases left between them. The DNA for the CDR3 is TGCGCCAGCAGCCTTAGCGGGAACACCGGGGAGCTGTTTTTT. This translates into CASSLSGNTGELFF.

At least ten counts were recorded for this clonotype. The chain couples TRBV2 to TRBJ1-2, with D perhaps matching TRBD1 (5 bases). Trimming cost V 7 bases and J 5 bases, with 8 bases left between them. The germline gives CDR1 SNHLY, CDR2 FYNNEI. The CDR3 spans 11 residues. The chain's CDR3 is CASIREYGYTF. In DNA, the CDR3 is TGTGCCAGCATCAGGGAGTATGGCTACACCTTC.

This clonotype was detected only a few times. The rearrangement links TRBV7-2 to TRBJ2-2; D is possibly TRBD1 or TRBD2 (7 bases each). The germline V gene has CDR1 SGHTA and CDR2 FQGNSA. The CDR3 totals 14 residues. V shed 6 bases and J shed 5 bases, with 13 bases lying between them. Written as DNA, the CDR3 is TGTGCCAGCAGAAGCGGGACAGCTACCGGGGAGCTGTTTTTT. It is translated as CASRSGTATGELFF.